This T cell receptor (beta chain) was recorded in a study of beta chain features in type 1 diabetes. There are a few counts of this clone. Reverse transcription of all isolated RNA meant that expressed TCRB transcripts were sequenced. The repertoire was sequenced with immunoSEQ multiplex PCR; TCRdb's copy has only in-frame clones and lacks some. The table has 350,000 to 450,000 clones, less than 15% seen once; the top ten hold approximately 0.019%. The CDR3 runs to 13 residues. V was pared by 2 bases and J by 8 bases, with 15 bases between. In germline, CDR1 is SQVTM, CDR2 ANQGSEA. V and J are TRBV29-1 and TRBJ1-2; possible D gene TRBD1, 6 bases. This receptor was obtained from a woman in her late teens or twenties in good health. The sequencing input was naive CD4+ T cells from blood. CDR3 coding DNA: TGCAGCGTTGAACACTTCCGAGGGGGAGGCTACACCTTC. Translated: CSVEHFRGGGYTF.